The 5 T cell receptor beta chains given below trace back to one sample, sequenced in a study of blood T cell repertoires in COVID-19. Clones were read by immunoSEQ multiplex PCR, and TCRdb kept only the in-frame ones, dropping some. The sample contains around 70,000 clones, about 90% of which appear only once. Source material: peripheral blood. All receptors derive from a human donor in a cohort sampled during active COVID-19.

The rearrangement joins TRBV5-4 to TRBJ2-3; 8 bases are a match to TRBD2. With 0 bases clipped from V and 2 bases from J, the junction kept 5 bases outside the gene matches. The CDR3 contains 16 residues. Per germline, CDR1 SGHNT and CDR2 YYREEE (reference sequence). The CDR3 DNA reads TGTGCCAGCAGCTTGGCCAGCGGGGGAGACACAGATACGCAGTATTTT. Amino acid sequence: CASSLASGGDTDTQYF.

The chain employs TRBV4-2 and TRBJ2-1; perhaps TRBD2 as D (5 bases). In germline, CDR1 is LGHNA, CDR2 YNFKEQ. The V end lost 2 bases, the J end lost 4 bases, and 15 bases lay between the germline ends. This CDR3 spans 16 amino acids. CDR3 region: CASSQRTKTGYNEQFF. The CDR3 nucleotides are TGTGCCAGCAGCCAAAGGACCAAGACGGGGTACAATGAGCAGTTCTTC.

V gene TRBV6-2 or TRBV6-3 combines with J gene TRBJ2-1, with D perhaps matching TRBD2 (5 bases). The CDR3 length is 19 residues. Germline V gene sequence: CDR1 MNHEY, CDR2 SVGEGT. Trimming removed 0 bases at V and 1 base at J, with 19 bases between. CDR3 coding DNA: TGTGCCAGCAGTTACTCTGGCTCGGTGGGCCGCGGGTCCTACAATGAGCAGTTCTTC. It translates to CASSYSGSVGRGSYNEQFF.

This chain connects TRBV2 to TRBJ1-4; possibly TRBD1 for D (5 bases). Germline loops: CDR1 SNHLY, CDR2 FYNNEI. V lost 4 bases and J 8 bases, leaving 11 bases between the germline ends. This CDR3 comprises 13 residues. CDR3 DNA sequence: TGTGCCAGCAGTGCGGGGGTAATGGAAAAACTGTTTTTT. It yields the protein CASSAGVMEKLFF. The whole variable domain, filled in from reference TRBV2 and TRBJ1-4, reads EPEVTQTPSHQVTQMGQEVILRCVPISNHLYFYWYRQILGQKVEFLVSFYNNEISEKSEIFDDQFSVERPDGSNFTLKIRSTKLEDSAMYFCASSAGVMEKLFFGSGTQLSVL.

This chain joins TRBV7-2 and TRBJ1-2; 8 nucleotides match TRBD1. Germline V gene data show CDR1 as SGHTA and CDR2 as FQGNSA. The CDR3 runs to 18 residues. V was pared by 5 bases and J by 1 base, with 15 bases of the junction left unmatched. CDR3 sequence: CASSPSTGVPFNNYGYTF. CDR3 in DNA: TGTGCCAGCAGCCCTTCGACAGGGGTCCCTTTCAATAACTATGGCTACACCTTC.